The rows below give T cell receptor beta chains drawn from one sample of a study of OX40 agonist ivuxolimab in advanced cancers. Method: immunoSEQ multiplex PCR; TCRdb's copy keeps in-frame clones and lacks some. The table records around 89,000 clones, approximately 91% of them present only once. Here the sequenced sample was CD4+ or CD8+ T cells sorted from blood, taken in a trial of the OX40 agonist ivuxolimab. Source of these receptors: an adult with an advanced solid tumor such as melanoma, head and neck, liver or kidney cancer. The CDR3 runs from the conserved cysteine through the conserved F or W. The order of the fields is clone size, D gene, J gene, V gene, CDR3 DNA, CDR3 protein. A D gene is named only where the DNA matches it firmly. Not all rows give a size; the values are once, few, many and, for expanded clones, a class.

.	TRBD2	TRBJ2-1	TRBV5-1	TGCGCCAGCAGCTTGCCCCGTTCCGGGACTAGCGGGGGGGTAATCGGTGAGCAGTTCTTC	CASSLPRSGTSGGVIGEQFF
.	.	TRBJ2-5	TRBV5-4	TGTGCCAGCAGCACTGCGACAAGCCAAGAGACCCAGTACTTC	CASSTATSQETQYF
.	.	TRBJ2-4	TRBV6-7	TGTGCCAGCAGTTACCCGGACGGGTGGGCCAAAAACATTCAGTACTTC	CASSYPDGWAKNIQYF
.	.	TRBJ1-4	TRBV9	TGTGCCAGCAGCTCGAGTCCCAGGGAGGGGGAAAAACTGTTTTTT	CASSSSPREGEKLFF
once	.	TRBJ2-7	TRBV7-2	TGTGCCAGCAGCTTAGTCGGCAGTAACTCCTACGAGCAGTACTTC	CASSLVGSNSYEQYF
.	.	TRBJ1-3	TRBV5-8	TGTGCCAGCAGCTTGCTAGGGACAATAGTCTCTGGAAACACCATATATTTT	CASSLLGTIVSGNTIYF
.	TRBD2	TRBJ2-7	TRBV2	TGTGCCAGCAGCCTGGGGGGGGTCTACGAGCAGTACTTC	CASSLGGVYEQYF
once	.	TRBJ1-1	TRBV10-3	TGTGCCATCAGTGAGGTACTTAACACTGAAGCTTTCTTT	CAISEVLNTEAFF
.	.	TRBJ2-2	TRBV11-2	TGTGCCAGCAGCTTAGATATGAGGAGAACCGGGGAGCTGTTTTTT	CASSLDMRRTGELFF
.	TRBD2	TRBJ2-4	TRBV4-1	TGCGCCAGCAGCCAAGGTGGGAGGGATGGCAAAAACATTCAGTACTTC	CASSQGGRDGKNIQYF
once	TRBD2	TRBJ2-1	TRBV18	TGTGCCAGCTCACCCGGGACTAGCGGGGGCCTTAATGAGCAGTTCTTC	CASSPGTSGGLNEQFF
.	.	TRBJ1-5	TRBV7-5	TGTGTCAGAAGCTTAGGCAGGGAAAGCAATCAGCCCCAGCATTTT	CVRSLGRESNQPQHF
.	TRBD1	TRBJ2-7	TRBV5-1	TGCGCCAGCAGCCCAGCGACAGGGAGCTACGAGCAGTACTTC	CASSPATGSYEQYF
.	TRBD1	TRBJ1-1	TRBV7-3	TGTGCCAGCAGCTCCCAGGGGGGCGGGAACACTGAAGCTTTCTTT	CASSSQGGGNTEAFF
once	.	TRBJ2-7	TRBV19	TGTGCCAGTAGTCCAATGGAAGGTGGATCCTACGAGCAGTACTTC	CASSPMEGGSYEQYF
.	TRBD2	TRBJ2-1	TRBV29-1	TGCAGCGTTGAAGATCGGGGCGGGAGGGCTTCCTACAATGAGCAGTTCTTC	CSVEDRGGRASYNEQFF
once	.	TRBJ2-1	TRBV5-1	TGCGCCAGCAGCCCCCTCGGACAGACCTACAATGAGCAGTTCTTC	CASSPLGQTYNEQFF
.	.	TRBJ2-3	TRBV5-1	TGCGCCAGCACCGGGACTAGCACAGATACGCAGTATTTT	CASTGTSTDTQYF
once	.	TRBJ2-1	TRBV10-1	TGCGCCAGCAGCCAGGGACACTACAATGAGCAGTTCTTC	CASSQGHYNEQFF
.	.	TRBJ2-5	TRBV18	TGTGCCAGCTCACCAGGGACTGGATCGCAAGAGACCCAGTACTTC	CASSPGTGSQETQYF
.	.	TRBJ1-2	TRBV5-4	TGTGCCAGCAGCCCGGCGTCAGGGCCAAGGGAGGGTGGCTACACCTTC	CASSPASGPREGGYTF
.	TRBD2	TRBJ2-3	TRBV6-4	TGTGCCAGCAGTGTATTTAGCGGGGGCGCAGATACGCAGTATTTT	CASSVFSGGADTQYF
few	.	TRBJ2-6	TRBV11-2	TGTGCCAGCAGCTTGGCCTCTGGGGCCAACGTCCTGACTTTC	CASSLASGANVLTF
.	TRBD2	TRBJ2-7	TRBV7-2	TGTGCCAGCAGCTACCGGGGTAGCGGGAGTGGGGATGTGTATATTGAGTACTTC	CASSYRGSGSGDVYIEYF
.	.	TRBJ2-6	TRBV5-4	TGTGCCAGCAGCTTGGCTGGGGCCAACGTCCTGACTTTC	CASSLAGANVLTF
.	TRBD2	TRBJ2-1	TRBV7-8	TGTGCCAGCAGCTTATCTACTAGCGGGGGTTACAATGAGCAGTTCTTC	CASSLSTSGGYNEQFF
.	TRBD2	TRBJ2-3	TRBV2	TGTGCCAGCACCGGGGGGTACACAGATACGCAGTATTTT	CASTGGYTDTQYF
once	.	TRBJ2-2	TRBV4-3	TGCGCCAGCAGCCGGGCACCGAACACCGGGGAGCTGTTTTTT	CASSRAPNTGELFF
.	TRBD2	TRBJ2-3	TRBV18	TGTGCCAGCTCAAAATCTAGCGGAGGGAGCACAGATACGCAGTATTTT	CASSKSSGGSTDTQYF
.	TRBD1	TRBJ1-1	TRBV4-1	TGCGCCAGCAGCCAAGAGGGGACAGGCCGAAACACTGAAGCTTTCTTT	CASSQEGTGRNTEAFF
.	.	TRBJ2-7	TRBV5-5	TGTGCCAGCAGCTTGGAGGGGGGCCGGTTGTCCTACGAGCAGTACTTC	CASSLEGGRLSYEQYF
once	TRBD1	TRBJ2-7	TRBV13	TGTGCCAGCAGCCGCAATCAGGGGGCCTACGAGCAGTACTTC	CASSRNQGAYEQYF
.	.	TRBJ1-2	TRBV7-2	TGTGCCAGCAGTCAAAGTGGACTGATCTATGGCTACACCTTC	CASSQSGLIYGYTF
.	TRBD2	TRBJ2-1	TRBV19	TGTGCCAGTAGTAGCGGGGGGACCAATAATGAGCAGTTCTTC	CASSSGGTNNEQFF
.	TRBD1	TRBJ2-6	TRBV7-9	TGTGCCAGCAGCTGGACCGGGACAGGGCGATCTGGGGCCAACGTCCTGACTTTC	CASSWTGTGRSGANVLTF
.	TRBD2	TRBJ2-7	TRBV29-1	TGCAGCGCCGTTTCCGGGACTAGCATCAACGAGCAGTACTTC	CSAVSGTSINEQYF
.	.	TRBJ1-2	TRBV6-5	TGTGCCAGCAGTTACTCTGGCATAGTCTCTTTTGGCTACACCTTC	CASSYSGIVSFGYTF
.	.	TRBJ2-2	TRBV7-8	TGTGCCAGCAGCTTAGTGGATGGCGGGGAGCTGTTTTTT	CASSLVDGGELFF
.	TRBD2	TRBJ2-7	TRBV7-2	TGTGCCAGCAGCTCTTCTAGCGGGGGCCCCCTCTCCTACGAGCAGTACTTC	CASSSSSGGPLSYEQYF
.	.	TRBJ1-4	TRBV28	TGTGCCAGCAGTTTAGACCCAGGCGCAACTAATGAAAAACTGTTTTTT	CASSLDPGATNEKLFF
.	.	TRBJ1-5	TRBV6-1	TGTGCCAGCAGTGACGGGACGGGCAATCAGCCCCAGCATTTT	CASSDGTGNQPQHF
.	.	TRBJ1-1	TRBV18	TGTGCCAGCTCACTTATGGGGATGAACACTGAAGCTTTCTTT	CASSLMGMNTEAFF
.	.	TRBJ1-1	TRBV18	TGTGCCAGCTCACCCGTCCTTAATCCCCCAAGGGGGAACACTGAAGCTTTCTTT	CASSPVLNPPRGNTEAFF
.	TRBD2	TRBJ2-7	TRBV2	TGTGCCAGCAGTGGGGGGGGAAAGGTTTACGAGCAGTACTTC	CASSGGGKVYEQYF
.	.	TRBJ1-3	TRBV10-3	TGTGCCATCACCGGAGGGGCGGACAGCGACGTTCCCAGCTCTGGAAACACCATATATTTT	CAITGGADSDVPSSGNTIYF
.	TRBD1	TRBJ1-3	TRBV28	TGTGCCAGCAGTTTATATCTTAGGGACAGCTCTGGAAACACCATATATTTT	CASSLYLRDSSGNTIYF